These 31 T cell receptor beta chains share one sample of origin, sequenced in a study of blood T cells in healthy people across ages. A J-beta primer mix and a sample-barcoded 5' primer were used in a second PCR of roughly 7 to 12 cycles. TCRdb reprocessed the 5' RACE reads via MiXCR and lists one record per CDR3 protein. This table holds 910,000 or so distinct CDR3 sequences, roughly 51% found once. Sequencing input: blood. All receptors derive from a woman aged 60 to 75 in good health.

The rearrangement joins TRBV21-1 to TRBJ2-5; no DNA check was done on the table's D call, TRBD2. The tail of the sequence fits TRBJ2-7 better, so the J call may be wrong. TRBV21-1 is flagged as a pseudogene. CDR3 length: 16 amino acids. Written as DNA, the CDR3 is TGTGCCAGCACCAATAGGACTAGCGGGAGTTTTAGCGAGCAGTACTTC. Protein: CASTNRTSGSFSEQYF.

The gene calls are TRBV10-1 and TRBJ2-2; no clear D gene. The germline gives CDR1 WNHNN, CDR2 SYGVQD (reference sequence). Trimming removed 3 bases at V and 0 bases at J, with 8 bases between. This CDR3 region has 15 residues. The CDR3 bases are TGCGCCAGCAGTGACTGGAACGCGAACACCGGGGAGCTGTTTTTT. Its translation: CASSDWNANTGELFF.

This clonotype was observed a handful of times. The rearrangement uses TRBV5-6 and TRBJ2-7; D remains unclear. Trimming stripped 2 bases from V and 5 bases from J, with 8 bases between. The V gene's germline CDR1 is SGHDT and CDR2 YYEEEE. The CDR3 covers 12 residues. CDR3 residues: CASSFQSNEQYF. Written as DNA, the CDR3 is TGTGCCAGCAGCTTTCAGTCCAACGAGCAGTACTTC. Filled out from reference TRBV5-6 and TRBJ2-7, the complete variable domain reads DAGVTQSPTHLIKTRGQQVTLRCSPKSGHDTVSWYQQALGQGPQFIFQYYEEEERQRGNFPDRFSGHQFPNYSSELNVNALLLGDSALYLCASSFQSNEQYFGPGTRLTVT.

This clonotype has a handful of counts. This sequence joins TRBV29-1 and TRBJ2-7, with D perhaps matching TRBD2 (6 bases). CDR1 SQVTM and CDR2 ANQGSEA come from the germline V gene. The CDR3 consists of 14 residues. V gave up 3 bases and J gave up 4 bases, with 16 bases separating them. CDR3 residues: CSVDFGSGNYEQYF. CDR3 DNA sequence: TGCAGCGTTGACTTCGGGAGCGGAAATTACGAGCAGTACTTC.

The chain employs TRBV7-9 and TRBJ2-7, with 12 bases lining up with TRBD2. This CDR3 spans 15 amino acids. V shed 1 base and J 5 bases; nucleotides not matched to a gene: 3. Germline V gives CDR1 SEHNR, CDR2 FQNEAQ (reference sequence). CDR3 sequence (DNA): TGTGCCAGCAGCTTAGGGACTAGCGGGATTGACGAGCAGTACTTC. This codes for CASSLGTSGIDEQYF.

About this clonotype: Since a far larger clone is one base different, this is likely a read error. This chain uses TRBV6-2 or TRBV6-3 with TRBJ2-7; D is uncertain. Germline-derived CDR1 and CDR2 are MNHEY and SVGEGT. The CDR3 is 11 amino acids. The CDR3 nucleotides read TGTGCCAGCAGTTACTCCTGCGAGCAGTACTTC. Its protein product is CASSYSCEQYF.

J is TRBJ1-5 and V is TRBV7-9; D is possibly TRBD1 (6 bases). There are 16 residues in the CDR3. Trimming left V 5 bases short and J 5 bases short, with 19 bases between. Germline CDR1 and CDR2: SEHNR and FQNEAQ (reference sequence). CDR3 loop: CASSPLGEGGHQPQHF. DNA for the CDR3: TGTGCCAGCAGCCCATTGGGGGAAGGGGGGCATCAGCCCCAGCATTTT.

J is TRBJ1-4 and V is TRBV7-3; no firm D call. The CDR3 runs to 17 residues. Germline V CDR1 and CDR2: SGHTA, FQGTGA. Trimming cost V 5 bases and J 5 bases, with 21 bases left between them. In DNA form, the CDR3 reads TGTGCCAGCAGCCCCCACAAGGGAACTCGGCGAAATGAAAAACTGTTTTTT. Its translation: CASSPHKGTRRNEKLFF.

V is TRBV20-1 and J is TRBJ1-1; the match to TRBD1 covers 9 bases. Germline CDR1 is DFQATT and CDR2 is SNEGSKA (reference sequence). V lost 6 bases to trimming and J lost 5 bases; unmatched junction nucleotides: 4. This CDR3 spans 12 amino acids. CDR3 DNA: TGCAGTGCCTGGGACAGGGTTACTGAAGCTTTCTTT. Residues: CSAWDRVTEAFF.

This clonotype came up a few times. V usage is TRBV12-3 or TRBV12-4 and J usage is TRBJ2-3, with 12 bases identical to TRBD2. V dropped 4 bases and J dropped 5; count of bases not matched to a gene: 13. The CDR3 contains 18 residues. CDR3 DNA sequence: TGTGCCAGCAGTTCCCGGCTGACTAGCGGGAGTACTCTAGATACGCAGTATTTT. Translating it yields CASSSRLTSGSTLDTQYF.

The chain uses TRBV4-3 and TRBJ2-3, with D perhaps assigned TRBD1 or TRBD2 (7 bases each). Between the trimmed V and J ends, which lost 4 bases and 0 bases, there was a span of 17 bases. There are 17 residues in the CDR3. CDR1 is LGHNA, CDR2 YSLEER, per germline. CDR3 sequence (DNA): TGCGCCAGCAGCCTCCAGGGGGGGACAAGAAGCACAGATACGCAGTATTTT. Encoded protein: CASSLQGGTRSTDTQYF.

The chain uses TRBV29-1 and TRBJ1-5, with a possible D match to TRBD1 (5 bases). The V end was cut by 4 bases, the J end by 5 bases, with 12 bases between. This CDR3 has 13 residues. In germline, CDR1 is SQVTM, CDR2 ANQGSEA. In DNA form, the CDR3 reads TGCAGCGTTGTGTTCAGGGCGGATCAGCCCCAGCATTTT. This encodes CSVVFRADQPQHF.

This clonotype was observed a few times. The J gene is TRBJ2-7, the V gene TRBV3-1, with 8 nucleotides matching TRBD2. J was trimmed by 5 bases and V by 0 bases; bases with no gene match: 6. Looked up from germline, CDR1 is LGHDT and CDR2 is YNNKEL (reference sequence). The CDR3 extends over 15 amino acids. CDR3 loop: CASSQESGGFDEQYF. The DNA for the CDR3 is TGTGCCAGCAGCCAAGAGTCGGGAGGGTTCGACGAGCAGTACTTC.

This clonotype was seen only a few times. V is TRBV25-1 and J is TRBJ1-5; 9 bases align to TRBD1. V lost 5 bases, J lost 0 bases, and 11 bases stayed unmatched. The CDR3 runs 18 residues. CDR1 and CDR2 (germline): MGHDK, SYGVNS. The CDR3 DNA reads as TGTGCCAGCAGTACCCCGGGACAGGGAACTTATAGCAATCAGCCCCAGCATTTT. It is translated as CASSTPGQGTYSNQPQHF.

The CDR3 reads CASSLRRAAFYEQYF. CDR3 nucleotides: TGTGCCAGCAGTCTACGAAGAGCGGCATTCTACGAGCAGTACTTC. The chain links TRBV2 to TRBJ2-7; D may be TRBD2 (5 bases). This CDR3 is built from 15 residues. Trimming removed 5 bases from V and 3 bases from J, with 17 bases in between. Germline CDR1 is SNHLY and CDR2 is FYNNEI.

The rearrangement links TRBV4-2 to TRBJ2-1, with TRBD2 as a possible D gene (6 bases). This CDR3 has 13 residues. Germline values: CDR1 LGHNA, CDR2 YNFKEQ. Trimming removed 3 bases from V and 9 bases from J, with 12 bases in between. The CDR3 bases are TGTGCCAGCAGCCATAACCGGGGGACTGAGCAGTTCTTC. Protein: CASSHNRGTEQFF.

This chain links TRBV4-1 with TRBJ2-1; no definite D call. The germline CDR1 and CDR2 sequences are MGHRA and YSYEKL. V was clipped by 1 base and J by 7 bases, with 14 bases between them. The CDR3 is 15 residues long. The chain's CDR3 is CASSQVGLSSNEQFF. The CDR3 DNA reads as TGCGCCAGCAGCCAAGTCGGCCTTAGCTCGAATGAGCAGTTCTTC.

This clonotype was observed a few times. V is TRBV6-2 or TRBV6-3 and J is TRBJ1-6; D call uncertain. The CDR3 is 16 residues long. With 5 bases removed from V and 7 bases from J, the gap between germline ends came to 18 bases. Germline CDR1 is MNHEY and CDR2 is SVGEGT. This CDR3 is CASSQTPGYDNSPLHF. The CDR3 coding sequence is TGTGCCAGCAGTCAGACTCCCGGCTACGACAATTCACCCCTCCACTTT.

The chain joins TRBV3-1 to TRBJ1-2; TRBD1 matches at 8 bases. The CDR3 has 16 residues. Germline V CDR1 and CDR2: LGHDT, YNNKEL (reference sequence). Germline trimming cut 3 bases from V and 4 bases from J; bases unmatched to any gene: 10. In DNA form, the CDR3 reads TGTGCCAGCAGCCATCACGGACAGGGAGCGCGCTATGGCTACACCTTC. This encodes CASSHHGQGARYGYTF.

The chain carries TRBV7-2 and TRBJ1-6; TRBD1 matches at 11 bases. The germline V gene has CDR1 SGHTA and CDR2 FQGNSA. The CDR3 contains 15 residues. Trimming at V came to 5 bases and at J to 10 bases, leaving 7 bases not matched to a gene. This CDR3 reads CASSAGTGGGSPLHF. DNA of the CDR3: TGTGCCAGCAGCGCCGGGACAGGGGGTGGGTCACCCCTCCACTTT.

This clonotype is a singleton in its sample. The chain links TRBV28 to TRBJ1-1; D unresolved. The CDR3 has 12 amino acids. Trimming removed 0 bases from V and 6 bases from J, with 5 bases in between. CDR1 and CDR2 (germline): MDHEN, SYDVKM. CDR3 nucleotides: TGTGCCAGCAGTTTATGGGTGGCTGAAGCTTTCTTT. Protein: CASSLWVAEAFF. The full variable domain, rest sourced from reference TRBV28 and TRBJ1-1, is DVKVTQSSRYLVKRTGEKVFLECVQDMDHENMFWYRQDPGLGLRLIYFSYDVKMKEKGDIPEGYSVSREKKERFSLILESASTNQTSMYLCASSLWVAEAFFGQGTRLTVV.

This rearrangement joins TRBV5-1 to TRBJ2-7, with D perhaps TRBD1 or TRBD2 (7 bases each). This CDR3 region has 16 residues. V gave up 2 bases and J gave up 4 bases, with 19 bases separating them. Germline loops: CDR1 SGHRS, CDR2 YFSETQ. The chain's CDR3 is CASSFRGGSRIYEQYF. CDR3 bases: TGCGCCAGCAGCTTCAGGGGGGGTTCCCGAATTTACGAGCAGTACTTC.

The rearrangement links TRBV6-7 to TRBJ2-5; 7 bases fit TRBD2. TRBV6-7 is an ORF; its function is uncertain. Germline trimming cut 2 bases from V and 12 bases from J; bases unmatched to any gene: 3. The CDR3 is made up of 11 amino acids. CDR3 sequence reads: CASSYGEGKYF. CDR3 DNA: TGTGCCAGCAGTTACGGGGAGGGGAAGTACTTC.

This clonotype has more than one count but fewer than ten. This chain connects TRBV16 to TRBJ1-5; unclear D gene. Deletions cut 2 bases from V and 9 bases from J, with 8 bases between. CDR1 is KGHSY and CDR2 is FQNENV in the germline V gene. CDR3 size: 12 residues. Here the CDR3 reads CASSQVAWPQHF. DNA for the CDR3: TGTGCCAGCAGCCAAGTGGCTTGGCCCCAGCATTTT.

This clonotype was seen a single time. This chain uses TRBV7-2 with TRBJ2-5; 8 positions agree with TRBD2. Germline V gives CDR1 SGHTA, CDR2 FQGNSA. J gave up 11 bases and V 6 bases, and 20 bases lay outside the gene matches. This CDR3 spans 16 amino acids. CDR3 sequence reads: CASRLTRLAGYNEQYF. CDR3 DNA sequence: TGTGCCAGCAGGCTCACGCGGCTAGCGGGTTACAATGAGCAGTACTTC.

This CDR3 reads CSASRIRLAGGPGGKETQYF. In nucleotides, the CDR3 is TGCAGTGCTAGTAGGATTCGACTAGCGGGAGGGCCAGGGGGGAAAGAGACCCAGTACTTC. The genes are TRBV20-1 and TRBJ2-5; TRBD2 matches 14 bases. Unmatched junction bases numbered 18, after V lost 3 bases and J lost 3 bases. Germline CDR1 DFQATT, CDR2 SNEGSKA (reference sequence). There are 20 residues in the CDR3.

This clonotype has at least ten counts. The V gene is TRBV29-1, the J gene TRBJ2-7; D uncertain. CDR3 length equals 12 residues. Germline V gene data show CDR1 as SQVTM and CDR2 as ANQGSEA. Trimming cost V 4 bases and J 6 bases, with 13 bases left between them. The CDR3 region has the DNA TGCAGCGTTGGACGGACCCATTCCGAGCAGTACTTC. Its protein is CSVGRTHSEQYF.

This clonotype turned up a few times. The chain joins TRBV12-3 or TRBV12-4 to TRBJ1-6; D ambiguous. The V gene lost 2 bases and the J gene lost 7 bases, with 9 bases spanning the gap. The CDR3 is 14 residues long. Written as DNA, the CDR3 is TGTGCCAGCAGTTTACCGGGTGGCAATTCACCCCTCCACTTT. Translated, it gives CASSLPGGNSPLHF.

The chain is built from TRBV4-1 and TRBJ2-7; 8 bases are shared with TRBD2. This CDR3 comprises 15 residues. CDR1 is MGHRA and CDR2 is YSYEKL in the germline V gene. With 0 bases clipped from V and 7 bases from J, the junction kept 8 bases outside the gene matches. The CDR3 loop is CASSQDPGGVQEQYF. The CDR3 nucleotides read TGCGCCAGCAGCCAAGATCCCGGGGGGGTCCAGGAGCAGTACTTC.

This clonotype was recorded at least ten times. CDR3 sequence (DNA): TGTGCCAGCAGCTCGACAGGGGTAAAACTGTTTTTT. This gives the protein CASSSTGVKLFF. V and J are TRBV7-9 and TRBJ1-4; 8 bases map to TRBD1. Trimming took 4 bases from V and 10 from J; bases not matched to a gene: 2. The CDR3 length is 12 residues. The germline V gene encodes CDR1 SEHNR and CDR2 FQNEAQ (reference sequence). The full variable domain, with the rest looked up from reference TRBV7-9 and TRBJ1-4, is DTGVSQNPRHKITKRGQNVTFRCDPISEHNRLYWYRQTLGQGPEFLTYFQNEAQLEKSRLLSDRFSAERPKGSFSTLEIQRTEQGDSAMYLCASSSTGVKLFFGSGTQLSVL.

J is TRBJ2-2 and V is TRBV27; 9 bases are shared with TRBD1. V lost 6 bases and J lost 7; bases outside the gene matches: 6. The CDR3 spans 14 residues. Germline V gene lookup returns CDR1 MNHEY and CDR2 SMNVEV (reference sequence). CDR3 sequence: CASSGTGYGGELFF. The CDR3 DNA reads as TGTGCCAGCAGCGGGACAGGGTATGGCGGGGAGCTGTTTTTT.